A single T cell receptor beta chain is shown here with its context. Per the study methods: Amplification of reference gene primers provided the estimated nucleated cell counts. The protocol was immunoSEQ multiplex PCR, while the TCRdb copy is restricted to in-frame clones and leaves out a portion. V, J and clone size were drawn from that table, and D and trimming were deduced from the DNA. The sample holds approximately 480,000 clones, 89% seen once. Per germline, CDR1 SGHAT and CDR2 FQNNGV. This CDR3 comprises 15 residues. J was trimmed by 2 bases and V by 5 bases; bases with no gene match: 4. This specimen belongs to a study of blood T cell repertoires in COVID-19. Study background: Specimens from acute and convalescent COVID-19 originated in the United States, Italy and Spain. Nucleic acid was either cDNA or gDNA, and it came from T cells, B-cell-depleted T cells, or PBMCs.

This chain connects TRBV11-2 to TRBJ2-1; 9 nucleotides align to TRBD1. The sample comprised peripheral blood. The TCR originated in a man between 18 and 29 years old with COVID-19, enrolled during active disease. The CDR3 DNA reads TGTGCCAGCAGCCTACAGGGGGCTACCTACAATGAGCAGTTCTTC. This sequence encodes CASSLQGATYNEQFF.